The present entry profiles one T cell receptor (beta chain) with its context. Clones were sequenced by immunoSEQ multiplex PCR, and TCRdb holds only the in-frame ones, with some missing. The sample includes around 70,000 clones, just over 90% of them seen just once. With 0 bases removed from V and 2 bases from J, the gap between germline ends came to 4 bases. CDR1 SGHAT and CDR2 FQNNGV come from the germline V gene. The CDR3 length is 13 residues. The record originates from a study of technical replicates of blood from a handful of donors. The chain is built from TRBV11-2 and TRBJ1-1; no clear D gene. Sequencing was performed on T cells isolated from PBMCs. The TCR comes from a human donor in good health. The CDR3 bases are TGTGCCAGCAGCTTAGAGGGCAACACTGAAGCTTTCTTT. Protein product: CASSLEGNTEAFF.